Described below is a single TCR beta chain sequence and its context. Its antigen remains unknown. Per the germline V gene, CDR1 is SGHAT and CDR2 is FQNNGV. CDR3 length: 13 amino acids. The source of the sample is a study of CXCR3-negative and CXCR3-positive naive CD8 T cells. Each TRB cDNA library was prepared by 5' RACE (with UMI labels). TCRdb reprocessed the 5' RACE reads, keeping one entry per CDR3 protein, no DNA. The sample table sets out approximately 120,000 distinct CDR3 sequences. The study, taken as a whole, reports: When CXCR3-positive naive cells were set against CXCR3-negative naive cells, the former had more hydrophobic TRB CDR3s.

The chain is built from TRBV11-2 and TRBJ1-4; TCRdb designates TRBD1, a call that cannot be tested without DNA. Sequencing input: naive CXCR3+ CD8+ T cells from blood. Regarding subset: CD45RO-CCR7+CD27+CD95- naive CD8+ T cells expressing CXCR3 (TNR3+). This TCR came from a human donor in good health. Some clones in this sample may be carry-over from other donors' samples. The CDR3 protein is CASSSTLRGEVVF. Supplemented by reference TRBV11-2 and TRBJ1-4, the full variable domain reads EAGVAQSPRYKIIEKRQSVAFWCNPISGHATLYWYQQILGQGPKLLIQFQNNGVVDDSQLPKDRFSAERLKGVDSTLKIQPAKLEDSAVYLCASSSTLRGEVVFGSGTQLSVL.